Sequencing of this T cell receptor beta chain was carried out in a study of cytomegalovirus exposure and HLA in healthy donors. Study in general: An earlier analysis identified more than 95 million unique TCR beta sequences in 150 million to 200 million T cells.

The CDR3 is 18 amino acids. J was trimmed by 5 bases and V by 3 bases; bases with no gene match: 13. The germline V gene encodes CDR1 LNHDA and CDR2 SQIVND (reference sequence). Primers: 60 Vbeta forward and 13 Jbeta reverse. Source study methods: In a later analysis, the count reached about 75 million unique TCR beta chains, with approximately 11 million shared. Assay: immunoSEQ multiplex PCR; the TCRdb copy retains only in-frame clones and omits some. V, J and clone size were drawn from that table, and D and trimming were deduced from the DNA. The sample lists 210,000 or so clones; roughly 91% were seen once. Each donor was healthy, and each was a bone marrow donor. Donors were nominally healthy when sampled, though unrecorded immune exposures were likely.

The chain uses TRBV19 and TRBJ2-2; 9 positions agree with TRBD2. Sequencing was done on a sample of PBMCs. The TCR comes from a woman between 18 and 29 years old in good health and CMV-seronegative. CDR3 sequence (DNA): TGTGCCAGTAGTATTGGCCTGTGGGCGGGAGGGTTTACCGGGGAGCTGTTTTTT. This translates into CASSIGLWAGGFTGELFF.